The clone carrying this T cell receptor (beta chain) was seen more than once but under ten times. The antigen remains undetermined. From germline, CDR1 is LNHDA and CDR2 SQIVND (reference sequence). Losses at the gene ends were 5 bases for V and 4 bases for J; bases not matched to a gene: 8. The CDR3 covers 15 residues. The PCR ran on 60 Vbeta and 13 Jbeta primers. Using immunoSEQ multiplex PCR, the repertoire was profiled, and TCRdb retains in-frame clones only, with some absent. The sample has roughly 130,000 clones, about 80% seen once. The data originate from a study of cytomegalovirus exposure and HLA in healthy donors. Findings and limits, study-wide: V- and J-gene trimming of TCR beta was linked (in a later analysis) to a missense DCLRE1C variant. Later analysis identified about 18,000 TCR beta sequences associated with HLA alleles, using a false discovery rate threshold of 0.05. A later analysis showed that HLA-associated TCR beta chains had undergone more clonal expansion than equally common others.

The sequenced sample was PBMCs. The source of this sequence is a man aged 25 to 40 in good health and CMV-seronegative. The chain recombines TRBV19 with TRBJ2-7; 10 bases map to TRBD1. The CDR3 reads CASSFSGTGAYEQYF. The DNA for the CDR3 is TGTGCCAGTAGTTTTTCGGGGACAGGGGCGTACGAGCAGTACTTC.